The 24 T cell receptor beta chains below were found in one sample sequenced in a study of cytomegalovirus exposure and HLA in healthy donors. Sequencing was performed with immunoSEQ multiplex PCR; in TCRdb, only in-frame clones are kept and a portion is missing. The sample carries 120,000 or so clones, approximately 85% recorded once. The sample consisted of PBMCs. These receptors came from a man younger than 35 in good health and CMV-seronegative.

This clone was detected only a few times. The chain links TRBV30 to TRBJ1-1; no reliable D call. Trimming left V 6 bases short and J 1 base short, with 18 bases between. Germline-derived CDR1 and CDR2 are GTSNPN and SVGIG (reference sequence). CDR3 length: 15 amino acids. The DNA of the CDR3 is TGTGCCTGCCAGACCGATACAGTGACGAACACTGAAGCTTTCTTT. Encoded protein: CACQTDTVTNTEAFF.

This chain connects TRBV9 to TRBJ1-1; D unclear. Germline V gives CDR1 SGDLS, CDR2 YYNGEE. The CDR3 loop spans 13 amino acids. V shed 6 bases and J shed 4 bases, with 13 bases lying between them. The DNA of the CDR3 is TGTGCCAGCAACCCTCCTCGGGGCACTGAAGCTTTCTTT. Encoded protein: CASNPPRGTEAFF.

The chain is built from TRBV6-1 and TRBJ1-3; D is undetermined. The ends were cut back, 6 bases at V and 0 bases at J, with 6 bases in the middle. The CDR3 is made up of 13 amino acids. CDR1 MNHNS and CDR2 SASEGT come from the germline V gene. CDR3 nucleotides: TGTGCCAGCAGACACCACTCTGGAAACACCATATATTTT. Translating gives CASRHHSGNTIYF.

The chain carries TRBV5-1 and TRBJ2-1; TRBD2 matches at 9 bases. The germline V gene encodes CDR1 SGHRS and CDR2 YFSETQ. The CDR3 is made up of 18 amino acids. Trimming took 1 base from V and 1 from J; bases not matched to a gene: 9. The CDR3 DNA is TGCGCCAGCAGCTTGTCTCTAGGTCTAGCGGGGTCCTACAATGAGCAGTTCTTC. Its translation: CASSLSLGLAGSYNEQFF.

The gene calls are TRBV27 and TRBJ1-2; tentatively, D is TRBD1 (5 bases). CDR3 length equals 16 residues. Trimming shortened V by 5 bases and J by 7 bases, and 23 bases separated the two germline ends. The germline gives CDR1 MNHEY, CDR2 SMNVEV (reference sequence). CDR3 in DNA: TGTGCCAGCAGTCCCCTGGATAACACAAGGGGCTCTGGCTACACCTTC. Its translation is CASSPLDNTRGSGYTF.

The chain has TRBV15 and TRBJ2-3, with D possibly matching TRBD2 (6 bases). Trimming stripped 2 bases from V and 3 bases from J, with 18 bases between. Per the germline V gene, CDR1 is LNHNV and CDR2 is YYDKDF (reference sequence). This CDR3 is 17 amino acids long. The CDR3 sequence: CATSRNSGLGRTDTQYF. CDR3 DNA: TGTGCCACCAGCAGAAATAGTGGGTTGGGGAGGACAGATACGCAGTATTTT. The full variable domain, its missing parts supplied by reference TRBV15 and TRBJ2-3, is DAMVIQNPRYQVTQFGKPVTLSCSQTLNHNVMYWYQQKSSQAPKLLFHYYDKDFNNEADTPDNFQSRRPNTSFCFLDIRSPGLGDTAMYLCATSRNSGLGRTDTQYFGPGTRLTVL.

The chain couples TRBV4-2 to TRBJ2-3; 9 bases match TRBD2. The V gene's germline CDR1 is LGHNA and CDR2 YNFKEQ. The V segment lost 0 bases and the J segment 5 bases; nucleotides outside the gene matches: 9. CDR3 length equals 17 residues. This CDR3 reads CASSQETGSGGIDTQYF. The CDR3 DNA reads TGTGCCAGCAGCCAAGAAACTGGTAGCGGGGGAATAGATACGCAGTATTTT.

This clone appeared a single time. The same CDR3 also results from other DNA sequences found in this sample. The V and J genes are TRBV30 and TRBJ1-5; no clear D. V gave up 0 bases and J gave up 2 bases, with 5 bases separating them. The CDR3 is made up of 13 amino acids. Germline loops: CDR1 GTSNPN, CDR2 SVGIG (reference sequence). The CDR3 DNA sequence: TGTGCCTGGAGTGTATCCGGCAATCAGCCCCAGCATTTT. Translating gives CAWSVSGNQPQHF.

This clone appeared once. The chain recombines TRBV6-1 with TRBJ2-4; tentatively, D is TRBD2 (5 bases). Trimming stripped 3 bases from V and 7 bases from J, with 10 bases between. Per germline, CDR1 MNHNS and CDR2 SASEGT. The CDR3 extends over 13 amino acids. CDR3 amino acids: CASSERTGNIQYF. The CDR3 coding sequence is TGTGCCAGCAGTGAGCGGACTGGGAACATTCAGTACTTC.

This CDR3 is CASSLTGQLEAFF. Here the CDR3 DNA reads TGCGCCAGCAGCTTGACAGGACAGCTTGAAGCTTTCTTT. The V call is TRBV5-1, the J call TRBJ1-1; tentative D call: TRBD1 (6 bases). Germline CDR1 is SGHRS and CDR2 is YFSETQ. V lost 1 base and J 7 bases, leaving 11 bases between the germline ends. The CDR3 extends over 13 amino acids.

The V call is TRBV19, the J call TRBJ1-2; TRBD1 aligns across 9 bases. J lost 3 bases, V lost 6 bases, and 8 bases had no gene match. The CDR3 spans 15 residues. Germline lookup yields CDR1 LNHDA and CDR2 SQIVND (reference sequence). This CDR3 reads CASSPGTGGDYGYTF. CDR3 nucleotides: TGTGCCAGTAGCCCCGGAACAGGGGGCGACTATGGCTACACCTTC.

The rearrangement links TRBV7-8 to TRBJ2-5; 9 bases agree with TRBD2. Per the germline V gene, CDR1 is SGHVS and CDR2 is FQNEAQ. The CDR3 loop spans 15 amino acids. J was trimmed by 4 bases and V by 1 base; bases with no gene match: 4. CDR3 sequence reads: CASSLGTSEGETQYF. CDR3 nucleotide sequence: TGTGCCAGCAGCTTAGGGACTAGCGAAGGAGAGACCCAGTACTTC.

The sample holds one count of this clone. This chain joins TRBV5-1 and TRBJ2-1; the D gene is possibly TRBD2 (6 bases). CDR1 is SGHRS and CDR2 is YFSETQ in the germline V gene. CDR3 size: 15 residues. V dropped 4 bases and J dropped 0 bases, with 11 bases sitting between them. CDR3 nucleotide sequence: TGCGCCAGCAGCGCGGGACTTTACTCCTACAATGAGCAGTTCTTC. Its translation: CASSAGLYSYNEQFF. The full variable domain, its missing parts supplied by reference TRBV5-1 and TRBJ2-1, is KAGVTQTPRYLIKTRGQQVTLSCSPISGHRSVSWYQQTPGQGLQFLFEYFSETQRNKGNFPGRFSGRQFSNSRSEMNVSTLELGDSALYLCASSAGLYSYNEQFFGPGTRLTVL.

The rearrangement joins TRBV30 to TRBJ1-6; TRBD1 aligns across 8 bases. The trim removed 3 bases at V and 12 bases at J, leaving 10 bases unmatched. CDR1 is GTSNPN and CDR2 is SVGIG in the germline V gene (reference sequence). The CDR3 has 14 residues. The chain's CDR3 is CAWSEGQAKVPLHF. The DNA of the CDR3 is TGTGCCTGGAGCGAGGGACAGGCTAAGGTACCCCTCCACTTT.

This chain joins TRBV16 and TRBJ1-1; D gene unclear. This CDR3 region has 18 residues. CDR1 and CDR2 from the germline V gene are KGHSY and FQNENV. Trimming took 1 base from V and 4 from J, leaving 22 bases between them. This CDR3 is CASSQLRVSGYQFTEAFF. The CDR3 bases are TGTGCCAGCAGCCAATTGAGGGTGTCTGGGTACCAGTTCACTGAAGCTTTCTTT.

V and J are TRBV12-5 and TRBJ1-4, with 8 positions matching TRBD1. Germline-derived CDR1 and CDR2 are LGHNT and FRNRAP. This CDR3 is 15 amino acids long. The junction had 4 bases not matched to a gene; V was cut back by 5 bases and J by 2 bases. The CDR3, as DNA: TGTGCTAGTGGTGCCAGGACAGGGACTAATGAAAAACTGTTTTTT. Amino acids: CASGARTGTNEKLFF.

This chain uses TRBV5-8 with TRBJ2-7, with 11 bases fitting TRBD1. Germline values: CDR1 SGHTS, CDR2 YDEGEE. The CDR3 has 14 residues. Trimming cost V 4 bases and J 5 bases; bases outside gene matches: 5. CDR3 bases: TGTGCCAGCAGCCCCGGGACAGGGGGTGACGAGCAGTACTTC. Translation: CASSPGTGGDEQYF.

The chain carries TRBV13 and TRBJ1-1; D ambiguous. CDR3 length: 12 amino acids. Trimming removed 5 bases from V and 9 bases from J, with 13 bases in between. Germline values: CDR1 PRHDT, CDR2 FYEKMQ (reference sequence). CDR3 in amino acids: CASSPPRVQAFF. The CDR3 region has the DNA TGTGCCAGCAGCCCTCCCCGGGTTCAAGCTTTCTTT.

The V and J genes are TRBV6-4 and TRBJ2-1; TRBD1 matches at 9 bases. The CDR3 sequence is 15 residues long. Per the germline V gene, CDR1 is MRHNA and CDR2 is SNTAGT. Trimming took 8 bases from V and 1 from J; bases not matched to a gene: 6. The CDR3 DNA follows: TGTGCCAGCGCGTTGGGACAGGGATCCTACAATGAGCAGTTCTTC. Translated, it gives CASALGQGSYNEQFF.

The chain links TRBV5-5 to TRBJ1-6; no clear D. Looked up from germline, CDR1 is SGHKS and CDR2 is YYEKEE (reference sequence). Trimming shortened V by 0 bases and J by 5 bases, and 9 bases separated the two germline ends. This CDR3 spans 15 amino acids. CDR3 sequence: CASSLGAGNNSPLHF. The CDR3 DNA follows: TGTGCCAGCAGCTTGGGCGCGGGGAATAATTCACCCCTCCACTTT. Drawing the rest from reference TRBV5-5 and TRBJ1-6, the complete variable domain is DAGVTQSPTHLIKTRGQQVTLRCSPISGHKSVSWYQQVLGQGPQFIFQYYEKEERGRGNFPDRFSARQFPNYSSELNVNALLLGDSALYLCASSLGAGNNSPLHFGNGTRLTVT.

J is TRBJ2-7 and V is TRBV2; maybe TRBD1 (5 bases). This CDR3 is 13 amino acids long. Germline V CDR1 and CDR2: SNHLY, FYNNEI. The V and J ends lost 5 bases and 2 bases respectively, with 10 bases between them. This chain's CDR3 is CASSPYRTYEQYF. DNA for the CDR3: TGTGCCAGCAGTCCTTACAGGACCTACGAGCAGTACTTC. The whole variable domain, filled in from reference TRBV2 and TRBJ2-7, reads EPEVTQTPSHQVTQMGQEVILRCVPISNHLYFYWYRQILGQKVEFLVSFYNNEISEKSEIFDDQFSVERPDGSNFTLKIRSTKLEDSAMYFCASSPYRTYEQYFGPGTRLTVT.

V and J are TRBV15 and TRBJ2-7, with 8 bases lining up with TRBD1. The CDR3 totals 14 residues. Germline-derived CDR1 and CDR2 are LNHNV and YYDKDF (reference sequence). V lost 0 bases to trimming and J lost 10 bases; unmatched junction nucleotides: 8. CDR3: CATSRDPLGQGQYF. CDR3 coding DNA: TGTGCCACCAGCAGAGATCCCCTTGGACAGGGACAGTACTTC.

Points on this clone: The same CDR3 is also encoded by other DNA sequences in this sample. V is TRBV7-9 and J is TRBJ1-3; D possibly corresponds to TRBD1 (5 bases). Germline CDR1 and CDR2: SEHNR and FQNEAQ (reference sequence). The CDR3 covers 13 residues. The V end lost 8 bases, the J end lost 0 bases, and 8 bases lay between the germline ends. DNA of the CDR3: TGTGCCAGCGACAGTTCCTCTGGAAACACCATATATTTT. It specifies CASDSSSGNTIYF.

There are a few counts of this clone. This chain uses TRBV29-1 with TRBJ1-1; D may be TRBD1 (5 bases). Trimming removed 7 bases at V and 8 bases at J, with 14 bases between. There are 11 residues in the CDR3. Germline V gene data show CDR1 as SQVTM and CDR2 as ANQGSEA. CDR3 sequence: CSAQGWLEAFF. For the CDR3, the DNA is TGCAGCGCCCAGGGTTGGTTGGAAGCTTTCTTT.